This TCR beta chain was observed in a study of identical twins. Germline CDR1 is MNHNS and CDR2 is SASEGT. V lost 8 bases and J 2 bases, leaving 15 bases between the germline ends. There are 14 residues in the CDR3. Addition of a universal primer site occurred through template switching, and cDNA carried unique molecular identifiers. Using its own MiXCR run on the 5' RACE reads, TCRdb lists one record per CDR3 protein. The sample has some 1,700,000 distinct CDR3 sequences, around 33% seen once. What was sequenced was cord blood. The gene calls are TRBV6-1 and TRBJ2-5; D gene unclear. The origin of this receptor is a newborn girl in good health. The CDR3 region is CASGIGLPQETQYF. The DNA for the CDR3 is TGTGCCAGCGGTATAGGGCTTCCGCAAGAGACCCAGTACTTC.